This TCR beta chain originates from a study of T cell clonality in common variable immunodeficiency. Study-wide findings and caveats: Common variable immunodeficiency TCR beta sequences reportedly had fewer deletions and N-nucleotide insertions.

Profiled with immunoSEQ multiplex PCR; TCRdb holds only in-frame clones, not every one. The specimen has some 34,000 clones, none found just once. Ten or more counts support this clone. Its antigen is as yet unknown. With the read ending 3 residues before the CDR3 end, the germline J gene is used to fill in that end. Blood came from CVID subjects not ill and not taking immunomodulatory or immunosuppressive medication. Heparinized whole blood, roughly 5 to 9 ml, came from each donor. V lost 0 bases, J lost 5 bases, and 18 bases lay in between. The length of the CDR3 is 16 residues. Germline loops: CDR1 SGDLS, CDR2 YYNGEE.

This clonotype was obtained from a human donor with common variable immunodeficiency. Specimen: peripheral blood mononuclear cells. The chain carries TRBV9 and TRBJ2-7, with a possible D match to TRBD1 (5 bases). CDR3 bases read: TGTGCCAGCAGCGTAGAGGTTTCAGGGTTCCTGGACGAG. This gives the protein CASSVEVSGFLDE. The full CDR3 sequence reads CASSVEVSGFLDEQYF.